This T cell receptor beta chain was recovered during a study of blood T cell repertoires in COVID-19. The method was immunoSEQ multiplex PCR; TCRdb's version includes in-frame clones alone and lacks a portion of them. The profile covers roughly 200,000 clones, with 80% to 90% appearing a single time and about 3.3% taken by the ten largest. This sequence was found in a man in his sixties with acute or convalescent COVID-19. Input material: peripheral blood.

The CDR3: CASSLKSEQFF. CDR3 in DNA: TGTGCCAGCAGCCTCAAGAGTGAGCAGTTCTTC. The chain combines TRBV3-1 (or the pseudogene TRBV3-2) with TRBJ2-1; unclear D gene. V was shortened by 4 bases and J by 9 bases, with 7 bases between the two germline ends. The germline V gene encodes CDR1 LGHDT and CDR2 YNNKEL (reference sequence). The CDR3 has 11 amino acids.